Sequencing of this T cell receptor (beta chain) was carried out in a study of circulating CD8 cells and anti-PD-1 response in melanoma. At the level of the study: Every 2 weeks, patients got 3 mg/kg nivolumab intravenously.

The QIAseq Immune Repertoire TCR panel built the libraries from around 15 ng of total RNA. TCRdb redid the calling of the reads with MiXCR, one entry per CDR3 protein. The data hold roughly 290 distinct CDR3 sequences, with 5.5% to 8.5% observed a single time. The CDR3 covers 14 residues. The junction had 4 bases not matched to a gene; V was cut back by 8 bases and J by 3 bases. Germline V gene sequence: CDR1 SNHLY, CDR2 FYNNEI. Whole-study results and caveats: No tumor material was available, so peptide assays assessed reactivity. Diversity ranked highest in DNEG and lowest in TIGIT subsets. A small cohort with few responders supplied the baseline and M1 comparisons.

This clonotype is deemed large (0.1 to 1%). The antigen is not known. Sorting of live CD3+CD8+TCRalphabeta+ cells by PD-1 and/or TIGIT gave four subsets. Specimen: CD8+ T cells from PBMCs, collected at baseline or after one month of anti-PD-1 therapy (not recorded which). The TCR sequence derives from a human donor with melanoma. The V and J genes are TRBV2 and TRBJ2-2, with TRBD2 matching 9 bases. The chain's CDR3 is CASERGAYTGELFF. CDR3 DNA: TGTGCCAGCGAGCGGGGGGCTTACACCGGGGAGCTGTTTTTT.